This section outlines one TCR beta chain sequence together with its context. Antigen: not known. This specimen belongs to a study of blood T cells in healthy people across ages. The germline V and J ends were trimmed by 10 bases and 0 bases, with 33 bases remaining between them. CDR3 length: 20 residues. Germline V lookup: CDR1 MNHNS, CDR2 SASEGT. General study points: Unsorted PBMCs prevented conclusive naive versus antigen-experienced comparison.

For the second PCR, which ran for roughly 7 to 11 cycles, a sample-barcoded 5' primer and a J-beta primer mix were used. With 12 random nucleotides, a template-switch adaptor tagged each individual cDNA molecule. MiXCR was run by TCRdb on the 5' RACE reads, yielding one entry per CDR3 protein. The sample consists of over 1,500,000 distinct CDR3 sequences, 49% of them appearing once. The origin of this receptor is a woman aged 35 to 49 in good health. Sequenced: blood. V gene TRBV6-1 combines with J gene TRBJ2-5; perhaps D is TRBD1 or TRBD2 (5 bases each). The CDR3 spells CATREGRFPRGATYQETQYF. In DNA form, the CDR3 reads TGTGCCACCCGAGAGGGACGTTTCCCCCGAGGGGCAACCTACCAAGAGACCCAGTACTTC.